The 7 T cell receptor beta chains listed next were all sequenced from one sample in a study of Ad26.COV2.S vaccination and SARS-CoV-2 variants. Treatment specified: some 19 received Ad26.COV2.S at low or high dose, single or two shots; 5 received placebo; per-sample allocation not given. Each sample was drawn 63 days after the first injection (of vaccine or placebo). Using immunoSEQ multiplex PCR, the repertoire was profiled, and TCRdb retains in-frame clones only, with some absent. The sample lists fewer than 400,000 clones, 75% to 90% occurring once. This specimen consisted of peripheral blood, obtained in a trial of Ad26.COV2.S vaccine versus placebo. These receptors came from a person between 18 and 65 years old who received the Ad26.COV2.S COVID-19 vaccine or a placebo.

The rearrangement links TRBV2 to TRBJ2-3, with TRBD1 as a possible D gene (6 bases). Germline V lookup: CDR1 SNHLY, CDR2 FYNNEI. V was pared by 0 bases and J by 1 base, with 14 bases between. The CDR3 sequence is 17 residues long. As DNA, the CDR3 is TGTGCCAGCAGTGAAGCGGTACAGGGCTGGGGCACAGATACGCAGTATTTT. Protein sequence: CASSEAVQGWGTDTQYF.

The chain couples TRBV6-1 to TRBJ1-2, with 9 bases aligning to TRBD1. Germline lookup yields CDR1 MNHNS and CDR2 SASEGT. CDR3 size: 14 residues. V shed 3 bases, J shed 4 bases, and the junction held 3 bases outside the gene matches. Written as DNA, the CDR3 is TGTGCCAGCAGTGATTCGACAGGGGGCTATGGCTACACCTTC. Its translation: CASSDSTGGYGYTF.

V usage is TRBV19 and J usage is TRBJ1-4; no firm D call. The germline CDR1 and CDR2 sequences are LNHDA and SQIVND (reference sequence). This CDR3 is built from 13 residues. V was clipped by 8 bases and J by 7 bases, with 14 bases between them. CDR3 coding DNA: TGTGCCAGTGAGACTACTTGGGGTGAAAAACTGTTTTTT. Translation gives CASETTWGEKLFF. The entire variable domain, with the rest obtained from reference TRBV19 and TRBJ1-4, is as follows: DGGITQSPKYLFRKEGQNVTLSCEQNLNHDAMYWYRQDPGQGLRLIYYSQIVNDFQKGDIAEGYSVSREKKESFPLTVTSAQKNPTAFYLCASETTWGEKLFFGSGTQLSVL.

V gene TRBV6-5 combines with J gene TRBJ2-7, with 8 bases that match TRBD1. J was trimmed by 2 bases and V by 0 bases; bases with no gene match: 6. The CDR3 contains 16 residues. Germline-derived CDR1 and CDR2 are MNHEY and SVGAGI. In DNA, the CDR3 is TGTGCCAGCAGTTACTCGAGGTTGGGACAGGCCTACGAGCAGTACTTC. Protein product: CASSYSRLGQAYEQYF.

This clone was observed a handful of times. The chain employs TRBV10-1 and TRBJ2-7, with a possible D match to TRBD2 (6 bases). V shed 5 bases and J shed 0 bases, with 11 bases lying between them. The germline V gene encodes CDR1 WNHNN and CDR2 SYGVQD (reference sequence). This CDR3 is built from 14 residues. CDR3 in DNA: TGCGCCAGCAGTCGGGACTTATCCTCCTACGAGCAGTACTTC. Amino acids: CASSRDLSSYEQYF.

The V gene is TRBV4-1, the J gene TRBJ1-2; 7 bases line up with TRBD1. CDR1 and CDR2 (germline): MGHRA, YSYEKL. CDR3 size: 14 residues. The V gene end was trimmed by 2 bases and the J gene end by 4 bases; junction bases not matched to a gene: 4. The CDR3 region has the DNA TGCGCCAGCAGCCAACCAAGGACAGGCTATGGCTACACCTTC. It is translated as CASSQPRTGYGYTF.

CDR3 in DNA: TGTGCCAGCAGCCCACCGGGACAGGGAAGGACCGGGGAGCTGTTTTTT. Protein sequence: CASSPPGQGRTGELFF. The chain links TRBV6-2 or TRBV6-3 to TRBJ2-2, with 9 bases that match TRBD1. CDR3 length: 16 amino acids. CDR1 MNHEY and CDR2 SVGEGT come from the germline V gene. Unmatched junction bases numbered 10, after V lost 6 bases and J lost 5 bases.